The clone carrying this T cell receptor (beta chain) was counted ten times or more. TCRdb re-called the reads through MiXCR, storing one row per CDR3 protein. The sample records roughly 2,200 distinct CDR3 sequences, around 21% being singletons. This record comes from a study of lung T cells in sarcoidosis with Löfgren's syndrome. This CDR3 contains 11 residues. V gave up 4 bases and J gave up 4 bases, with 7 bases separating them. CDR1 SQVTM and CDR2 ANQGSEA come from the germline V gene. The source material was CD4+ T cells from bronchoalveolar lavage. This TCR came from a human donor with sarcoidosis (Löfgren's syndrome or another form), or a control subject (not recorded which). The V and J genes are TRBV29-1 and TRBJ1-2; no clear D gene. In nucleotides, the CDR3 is TGCAGCGTTGGACATCTCTATGGCTACACCTTC. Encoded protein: CSVGHLYGYTF.